This TCR beta chain came from a study of blood T cell repertoires in COVID-19. Turning to the study itself: COVID-19 samples collected from the United States, Italy and Spain covered acute and convalescent phases.

Germline V gene lookup returns CDR1 MDHEN and CDR2 SYDVKM. This CDR3 region has 14 residues. The ends were cut back, 6 bases at V and 2 bases at J, with 14 bases in the middle. Original processing methods: From reference gene primer amplification, estimates of nucleated cell counts were derived. Produced via immunoSEQ multiplex PCR; TCRdb's table is partial and in-frame only. That table is the source of V, J and clone size, and D and trimming were worked out from the DNA. This table has hundreds of thousands of clones, around 82% appearing once. This clone came up a few times. V usage is TRBV28 and J usage is TRBJ2-7; the D gene is possibly TRBD1 (5 bases). The sequenced sample consisted of PBMCs or T cells enriched from blood (not recorded which). The clonotype was recovered from a woman aged 45-59 years who had been exposed to COVID-19. CDR3 nucleotides: TGTGCCAGCAGCCTACGACAGCGTCCCTACGAGCAGTACTTC. Translation: CASSLRQRPYEQYF.